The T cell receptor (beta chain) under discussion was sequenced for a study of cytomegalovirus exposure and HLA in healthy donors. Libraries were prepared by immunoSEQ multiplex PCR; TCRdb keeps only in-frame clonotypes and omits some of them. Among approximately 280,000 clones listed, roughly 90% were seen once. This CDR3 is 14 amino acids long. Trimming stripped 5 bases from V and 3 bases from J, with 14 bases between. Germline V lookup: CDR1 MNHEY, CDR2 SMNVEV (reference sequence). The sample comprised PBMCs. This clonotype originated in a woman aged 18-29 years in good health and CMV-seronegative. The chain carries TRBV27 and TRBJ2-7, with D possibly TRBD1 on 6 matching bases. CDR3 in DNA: TGTGCCAGCAGTGCGTTACAGGGATACTACGAGCAGTACTTC. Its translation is CASSALQGYYEQYF.